This T cell receptor (beta chain) was identified in a study of shared clonotypes between healthy human individuals. Across the whole study: For every donor, three CD4 naive, three CD4 memory, two CD8 naive and one CD8 memory plates were used.

The V gene lost 6 bases and the J gene lost 0 bases, with 12 bases spanning the gap. The germline V gene has CDR1 SGHAT and CDR2 FQNNGV. The CDR3 has 14 amino acids. Original processing notes: Filtering of immunoSEQ junctional sequences could not match full-length read filtering. Only in-frame clones appear in the TCRdb table, and some are missing; sequencing was by immunoSEQ multiplex PCR. V and J calls and clone size come straight from that table; D and trimming were deduced from the DNA. Altogether a few million clones are present, just over 90% being singletons, with the ten largest covering roughly 0.14%.

The specimen was naive CD4+ T cells sorted from blood. The subset here: CD45RA+ positively selected. The chain uses TRBV11-2 and TRBJ2-7; tentatively, D is TRBD1 (6 bases). The receptor's source is a man between 18 and 35 years old in good health. This CDR3 is CASSRNRDSYEQYF. CDR3 coding DNA: TGTGCCAGCAGTCGGAACAGGGACTCCTACGAGCAGTACTTC.